This T cell receptor beta chain was identified during a study of PD-1 blockade in classical Hodgkin lymphoma. The CDR3 covers 12 residues. V was shortened by 6 bases and J by 5 bases, with 10 bases between the two germline ends. Looked up from germline, CDR1 is ENHRY and CDR2 is SYGVKD. Using immunoSEQ multiplex PCR, the repertoire was profiled, and TCRdb retains in-frame clones only, with some absent. Among around 40,000 clones listed, approximately 71% were seen once. Study-wide points: Nivolumab initiation under 1 year post-ASCT meant exclusion.

Autologous stem cell transplantation was followed by relapse in every patient, and brentuximab vedotin exposure varied. On this clone itself: Its target is unknown.

The V and J genes are TRBV10-3 and TRBJ1-1; D perhaps matches TRBD1 (5 bases). This receptor was taken from a human donor with classical Hodgkin lymphoma. This specimen was peripheral blood mononuclear cells (PBMCs), taken at baseline. In DNA, the CDR3 is TGTGCCATCAGGCCGGGGGGGACTGAAGCTTTCTTT. This codes for CAIRPGGTEAFF.